The 27 T cell receptor beta chains presented below share a single source sample, sequenced in a study of shared clonotypes between healthy human individuals. TCRdb keeps only in-frame clones here, not all; method: immunoSEQ multiplex PCR. The sample holds fewer than 550,000 clones, 75% to 80% seen once. The sequenced material came from PBMCs. All receptors derive from a woman aged 35 to 49 in good health. Some clones in this sample may be carry-over from other donors' samples.

The genes are TRBV7-2 and TRBJ2-7, with 9 bases identical to TRBD2. CDR1 SGHTA and CDR2 FQGNSA come from the germline V gene. The CDR3 totals 16 residues. V shed 4 bases, J shed 4 bases, and the junction held 11 bases outside the gene matches. CDR3 residues: CASSSGPGTSLYEQYF. The CDR3 region has the DNA TGTGCCAGCAGCTCCGGGCCAGGGACTAGCCTATACGAGCAGTACTTC.

V usage is TRBV14 and J usage is TRBJ2-1, with 10 positions matching TRBD1. V shed 2 bases, J shed 8 bases, and the junction held 9 bases outside the gene matches. CDR1 and CDR2 (germline): SGHDN, FVKESK. The CDR3 runs to 16 residues. CDR3 region: CASSQTGTGASDEQFF. For the CDR3, the DNA is TGTGCCAGCAGCCAAACCGGGACAGGGGCGTCTGATGAGCAGTTCTTC.

The CDR3 DNA is TGTGCCATCAGTGAGGCTCCGATTGAGACCGGGGAGCTGTTTTTT. Encoded protein: CAISEAPIETGELFF. This sequence joins TRBV10-3 and TRBJ2-2; D not certain. In germline, CDR1 is ENHRY, CDR2 SYGVKD. The CDR3 is made up of 15 amino acids. V shed 2 bases and J shed 5 bases, with 12 bases lying between them.

The chain carries TRBV2 and TRBJ2-2, with D perhaps TRBD1 (5 bases). The ends were cut back, 9 bases at V and 3 bases at J, with 8 bases in the middle. The CDR3 is 12 residues long. Germline lookup yields CDR1 SNHLY and CDR2 FYNNEI. CDR3 DNA: TGTGCCAGTCTAGGGGACACCGGGGAGCTGTTTTTT. Translation: CASLGDTGELFF.

The gene calls are TRBV15 and TRBJ2-5, with 10 positions matching TRBD1. Germline CDR1 LNHNV, CDR2 YYDKDF (reference sequence). Trimming at V came to 1 base and at J to 5 bases, leaving 4 bases not matched to a gene. This CDR3 is 15 amino acids long. CDR3 loop: CATSRAGTGDETQYF. DNA for the CDR3: TGTGCCACCAGCAGAGCAGGGACAGGGGACGAGACCCAGTACTTC.

At least ten counts were recorded for this clone. V and J are TRBV6-5 and TRBJ2-1; 8 nucleotides line up with TRBD1. V lost 5 bases to trimming and J lost 5 bases; unmatched junction nucleotides: 2. This CDR3 spans 13 amino acids. Germline V gives CDR1 MNHEY, CDR2 SVGAGI. The CDR3 reads CASSTDRDNEQFF. The CDR3 DNA sequence: TGTGCCAGCAGTACGGACAGGGACAATGAGCAGTTCTTC.

The chain employs TRBV6-1 and TRBJ2-5, with D possibly matching TRBD2 (7 bases). The CDR3 covers 14 residues. V lost 3 bases to trimming and J lost 5 bases, with 13 bases between them. Germline CDR1 MNHNS, CDR2 SASEGT. CDR3: CASSEKGGKETQYF. DNA of the CDR3: TGTGCCAGCAGTGAGAAGGGGGGGAAGGAGACCCAGTACTTC.

The chain links TRBV7-2 to TRBJ2-7; D gene unclear. CDR1 and CDR2 from the germline V gene are SGHTA and FQGNSA. Trimming left V 1 base short and J 5 bases short, with 9 bases between. The CDR3 runs 13 residues. The CDR3 DNA follows: TGTGCCAGCAGCTTAGAACGGGCTAACGAGCAGTACTTC. This codes for CASSLERANEQYF.

The chain combines TRBV5-4 with TRBJ2-1; D is unclear. The CDR3 has 14 amino acids. Between the trimmed V and J ends, which lost 4 bases and 0 bases, there was a span of 8 bases. Germline V lookup: CDR1 SGHNT, CDR2 YYREEE (reference sequence). The CDR3, as DNA: TGTGCCAGCAGCCCAGGCCGCTCCTACAATGAGCAGTTCTTC. Its translation: CASSPGRSYNEQFF.

The rearrangement joins TRBV9 to TRBJ2-3; 9 positions match TRBD2. CDR1 is SGDLS, CDR2 YYNGEE, per germline. This CDR3 contains 15 residues. The V and J ends lost 4 bases and 2 bases, in that order; junction bases with no gene match: 5. CDR3 bases: TGTGCCAGCAGCTTCTCTAGCGGGACCACAGATACGCAGTATTTT. Amino acid sequence: CASSFSSGTTDTQYF.

The rearrangement uses TRBV18 and TRBJ2-7; D unresolved. V gave up 2 bases and J gave up 5 bases, with 7 bases separating them. The CDR3 contains 12 residues. Germline CDR1 reads KGHSH; CDR2 reads LQKENI. CDR3: CASSPSENEQYF. CDR3 DNA: TGTGCCAGCTCACCATCGGAGAACGAGCAGTACTTC.

This chain connects TRBV11-2 to TRBJ2-3; TRBD2 matches 7 bases. The germline CDR1 and CDR2 sequences are SGHAT and FQNNGV. CDR3 length equals 14 residues. The V gene end was trimmed by 0 bases and the J gene end by 4 bases; junction bases not matched to a gene: 1. CDR3 residues: CASSLDGRSDTQYF. The DNA for the CDR3 is TGTGCCAGCAGCTTAGACGGGAGGTCAGATACGCAGTATTTT.

In its sample, this clone was seen once. The chain combines TRBV6-1 with TRBJ2-7; 8 bases align to TRBD2. J gave up 7 bases and V 7 bases, and 9 bases lay outside the gene matches. The CDR3 covers 13 residues. Germline V gene data show CDR1 as MNHNS and CDR2 as SASEGT. Here the CDR3 reads CASIGSGKSEQYF. CDR3 nucleotides: TGTGCCAGCATAGGTAGCGGGAAGTCTGAGCAGTACTTC.

The chain has TRBV6-6 and TRBJ1-4, with D tentatively TRBD1 (6 bases). Germline CDR1 is MNHNY and CDR2 is SVGAGI (reference sequence). Deletions cut 0 bases from V and 4 bases from J, with 12 bases between. The CDR3 sequence is 16 residues long. Here the CDR3 DNA reads TGTGCCAGCAGTTACTCCTACCGGGACAATAATGAAAAACTGTTTTTT. Translation gives CASSYSYRDNNEKLFF.

The rearrangement joins TRBV4-2 to TRBJ2-1; unclear D gene. The CDR3 totals 15 residues. Trimming shortened V by 4 bases and J by 3 bases, and 13 bases separated the two germline ends. CDR1 is LGHNA and CDR2 is YNFKEQ in the germline V gene. The CDR3 DNA is TGTGCCAGCAGCCCGTCGGGCTACGGCTACAATGAGCAGTTCTTC. The encoded protein is CASSPSGYGYNEQFF.

This clone was detected only a few times. The chain employs TRBV5-1 and TRBJ2-1; 9 bases agree with TRBD1. The CDR3 runs to 19 residues. Germline CDR1 is SGHRS and CDR2 is YFSETQ. After removal of 4 bases from V and 0 bases from J, the junction contained 14 bases not matched to a gene. CDR3 sequence reads: CASSPSGTGIQSSYNEQFF. CDR3 bases: TGCGCCAGCAGCCCTTCCGGGACAGGGATTCAGTCCTCCTACAATGAGCAGTTCTTC.

The chain joins TRBV6-5 to TRBJ1-4; D remains ambiguous. Trimming left V 6 bases short and J 3 bases short, with 14 bases between. This CDR3 spans 15 amino acids. CDR1 and CDR2 from the germline V gene are MNHEY and SVGAGI. The CDR3: CASSPPLAANEKLFF. The CDR3 DNA is TGTGCCAGCAGCCCGCCTCTGGCTGCTAATGAAAAACTGTTTTTT.

The V and J genes are TRBV18 and TRBJ2-7, with TRBD1 as a possible D gene (5 bases). This CDR3 region has 14 residues. Germline V CDR1 and CDR2: KGHSH, LQKENI. V dropped 0 bases and J dropped 6 bases, with 12 bases sitting between them. The CDR3 DNA reads TGTGCCAGCTCACCACCGGGCAGGGTTAGCGAGCAGTACTTC. Translating it yields CASSPPGRVSEQYF.

This chain uses TRBV6-5 with TRBJ2-3; TRBD2 aligns across 12 bases. The CDR3 runs to 15 residues. V lost 7 bases to trimming and J lost 4 bases; unmatched junction nucleotides: 6. Per the germline V gene, CDR1 is MNHEY and CDR2 is SVGAGI. CDR3 in amino acids: CASTETSGSADTQYF. The CDR3 DNA reads as TGTGCCAGCACTGAGACTAGCGGGAGCGCAGATACGCAGTATTTT.

This chain joins TRBV18 and TRBJ1-5; D perhaps matches TRBD1 (6 bases). Germline values: CDR1 KGHSH, CDR2 LQKENI. Deletions cut 2 bases from V and 0 bases from J, with 8 bases between. The CDR3 length is 15 residues. The CDR3 coding sequence is TGTGCCAGCTCACCAAAGGGGGATAGCAATCAGCCCCAGCATTTT. Encoded protein: CASSPKGDSNQPQHF.

J is TRBJ2-2 and V is TRBV18; D is perhaps TRBD2 (6 bases). Germline V lookup: CDR1 KGHSH, CDR2 LQKENI. This CDR3 region has 17 residues. The ends were cut back, 3 bases at V and 0 bases at J, with 14 bases in the middle. CDR3 nucleotides: TGTGCCAGCTCACCGGCCATAGCGGTTACGAACACCGGGGAGCTGTTTTTT. Its protein product is CASSPAIAVTNTGELFF. Full variable domain (missing parts from reference TRBV18 and TRBJ2-2): NAGVMQNPRHLVRRRGQEARLRCSPMKGHSHVYWYRQLPEEGLKFMVYLQKENIIDESGMPKERFSAEFPKEGPSILRIQQVVRGDSAAYFCASSPAIAVTNTGELFFGEGSRLTVL.

The chain joins TRBV4-1 to TRBJ2-5; D is perhaps TRBD2 (5 bases). The J call is doubtful: the DNA matches TRBJ2-7 better. The CDR3 has 15 amino acids. Germline V gene data show CDR1 as MGHRA and CDR2 as YSYEKL. This CDR3 reads CASSPGVAQPYEQYF. CDR3 bases: TGCGCCAGCAGCCCCGGAGTAGCGCAACCCTACGAGCAGTACTTC.

The rearrangement uses TRBV7-2 and TRBJ2-1; 11 bases agree with TRBD1. Germline loops: CDR1 SGHTA, CDR2 FQGNSA. The CDR3 length is 15 residues. The V segment lost 5 bases and the J segment 4 bases; nucleotides outside the gene matches: 4. CDR3 region: CASSAGQGVYNEQFF. CDR3 in DNA: TGTGCCAGCAGCGCGGGACAGGGGGTTTACAATGAGCAGTTCTTC.

The chain is built from TRBV28 and TRBJ1-5; D ambiguous. The CDR3 is 12 amino acids. Germline lookup yields CDR1 MDHEN and CDR2 SYDVKM. The germline V and J ends were trimmed by 8 bases and 3 bases, with 8 bases remaining between them. CDR3 DNA: TGTGCCAGCCGGGTAAACAATCAGCCCCAGCATTTT. Amino acids: CASRVNNQPQHF.

The chain is built from TRBV5-6 and TRBJ1-2; D unclear. Deletions cut 1 base from V and 5 bases from J, with 15 bases between. The CDR3 runs 15 residues. Germline CDR1 and CDR2: SGHDT and YYEEEE. The CDR3 here is CASSLTNAEKYGYTF. For the CDR3, the DNA is TGTGCCAGCAGCTTGACCAACGCGGAGAAATATGGCTACACCTTC.

V gene TRBV7-6 combines with J gene TRBJ2-7; D tentatively fits TRBD1 or TRBD2 (6 bases each). Between the trimmed V and J ends, which lost 3 bases and 7 bases, there was a span of 13 bases. The CDR3 has 13 residues. In germline, CDR1 is SGHVS, CDR2 FNYEAQ. The CDR3 protein is CASSLRGEWEQYF. CDR3 bases: TGTGCCAGCAGCTTGAGGGGGGAGTGGGAGCAGTACTTC.

V is TRBV2 and J is TRBJ2-1; 7 bases are a match to TRBD1. This CDR3 region has 13 residues. V lost 7 bases and J lost 6; bases outside the gene matches: 6. Germline CDR1 reads SNHLY; CDR2 reads FYNNEI. The DNA of the CDR3 is TGTGCCAGCAACCCTGACAGGGTCAATGAGCAGTTCTTC. As protein: CASNPDRVNEQFF.